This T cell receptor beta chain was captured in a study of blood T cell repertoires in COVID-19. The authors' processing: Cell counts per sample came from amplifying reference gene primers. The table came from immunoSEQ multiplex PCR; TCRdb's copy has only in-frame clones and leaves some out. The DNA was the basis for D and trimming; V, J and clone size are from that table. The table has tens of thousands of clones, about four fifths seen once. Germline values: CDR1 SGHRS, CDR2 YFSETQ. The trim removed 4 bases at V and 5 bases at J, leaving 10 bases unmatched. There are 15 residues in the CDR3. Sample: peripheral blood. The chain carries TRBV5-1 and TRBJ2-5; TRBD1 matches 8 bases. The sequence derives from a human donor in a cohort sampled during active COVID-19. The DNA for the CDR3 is TGCGCCAGCAGCCGAAGGACAGGGCCTGAGGAGACCCAGTACTTC. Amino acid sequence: CASSRRTGPEETQYF. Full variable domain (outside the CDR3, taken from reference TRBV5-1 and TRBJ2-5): KAGVTQTPRYLIKTRGQQVTLSCSPISGHRSVSWYQQTPGQGLQFLFEYFSETQRNKGNFPGRFSGRQFSNSRSEMNVSTLELGDSALYLCASSRRTGPEETQYFGPGTRLLVL.